This is a list of T cell receptor beta chains from one sample in a study of OX40 agonist ivuxolimab in advanced cancers. Sequencing was performed with immunoSEQ multiplex PCR; in TCRdb, only in-frame clones are kept and a portion is missing. This sample yields 100,000 to 150,000 clones, of which 93% are seen a single time; 0.15% to 0.16% belongs to the top ten. The sample in question was CD4+ or CD8+ T cells sorted from blood, obtained in a trial of the OX40 agonist ivuxolimab. These receptors were obtained from an adult with an advanced solid tumor such as melanoma, head and neck, liver or kidney cancer. CDR3s include the opening cysteine and the closing phenylalanine or tryptophan. The D gene is left open where the match is weak. The size of a clone is reported for some rows only, either as once, few or many, or as a class for expanded clones.

>.|TRBJ1-6|.|TRBV27
CASRAPRGTGSPLHF
TGTGCCAGCAGGGCTCCGAGGGGAACCGGTTCACCCCTCCACTTT
>TRBD1|TRBJ1-4|.|TRBV2
CASSELGTGWGRLFF
TGTGCCAGCAGTGAACTCGGGACAGGGTGGGGGAGACTGTTTTTT
>TRBD2|TRBJ2-7|.|TRBV28
CASSTTSGESYEQYF
TGTGCCAGCAGCACCACTAGCGGGGAATCCTACGAGCAGTACTTC
>.|TRBJ2-7|.|TRBV6-6
CASSRRNSYEQYF
TGTGCCAGCAGTCGCCGTAACTCCTACGAGCAGTACTTC
>.|TRBJ2-5|.|TRBV6-5
CASSYSPSRNQYF
TGTGCCAGCAGTTACTCGCCTAGCCGGAACCAGTACTTC
>TRBD1|TRBJ1-4|.|TRBV6-6
CASSTTGATNEKLFF
TGTGCCAGCAGTACCACAGGGGCAACTAATGAAAAACTGTTTTTT
>.|TRBJ2-1|.|TRBV18
CASSRGPRGTYNEQFF
TGTGCCAGCTCACGAGGGCCGAGGGGTACTTACAATGAGCAGTTCTTC
>.|TRBJ2-2|.|TRBV18
CASSPTAAVYRTGELFF
TGTGCCAGCTCACCGACGGCCGCGGTCTATCGAACCGGGGAGCTGTTTTTT
>.|TRBJ1-2|.|TRBV6-1
CASSDLGINGSYGYTF
TGTGCCAGCAGTGACCTCGGGATTAATGGGAGCTATGGCTACACCTTC
>.|TRBJ1-1|.|TRBV10-3
CATGHRAASEAFF
TGTGCCACGGGGCACCGAGCAGCCTCTGAAGCTTTCTTT
>.|TRBJ2-3|.|TRBV5-1
CASSSTPPPDTQYF
TGCGCCAGCAGCTCCACCCCCCCACCAGATACGCAGTATTTT
>.|TRBJ2-3|.|TRBV21-1
CASSKADTQYF
TGTGCCAGCAGCAAAGCAGATACGCAGTATTTT
>TRBD1|TRBJ1-4|.|TRBV7-2
CASSFRDRGPNEKLFF
TGTGCCAGCAGCTTCCGGGACAGGGGGCCTAATGAAAAACTGTTTTTT
>.|TRBJ1-3|.|TRBV7-9
CASSLVTVSGNTIYF
TGTGCCAGCAGCTTAGTGACAGTCTCTGGAAACACCATATATTTT
>.|TRBJ1-1|.|TRBV4-3
CASSQESYRTEAFF
TGCGCCAGCAGCCAAGAGTCCTATCGGACTGAAGCTTTCTTT
>TRBD1|TRBJ1-2|.|TRBV9
CASSVGGVGGRSYGYTF
TGTGCCAGCAGCGTAGGTGGAGTAGGGGGCCGGAGCTATGGCTACACCTTC
>TRBD2|TRBJ2-3|once|TRBV10-3
CAIGEGGITDTQYF
TGTGCCATTGGGGAGGGCGGGATTACAGATACGCAGTATTTT
>.|TRBJ2-2|.|TRBV5-1
CASSTGFDTGELFF
TGCGCCAGCAGTACAGGGTTTGACACCGGGGAGCTGTTTTTT
>.|TRBJ2-2|.|TRBV5-5
CASSYGTGELFF
TGTGCCAGCAGCTATGGGACCGGGGAGCTGTTTTTT
>.|TRBJ2-2|.|TRBV9
CASSVEGRRTGELFF
TGTGCCAGCAGCGTAGAAGGGAGGCGAACCGGGGAGCTGTTTTTT
>.|TRBJ1-2|.|TRBV4-3
CASSQDIAYGYTF
TGCGCCAGCAGCCAAGATATCGCCTATGGCTACACCTTC
>.|TRBJ2-2|.|TRBV6-5
CASSSRHTGELFF
TGTGCCAGCAGTTCCCGGCACACCGGGGAGCTGTTTTTT
>.|TRBJ1-6|.|TRBV11-2
CASSQTGGNNSPLHF
TGTGCCAGCAGCCAAACGGGGGGAAATAATTCACCCCTCCACTTT
>.|TRBJ1-6|.|TRBV13
CASSLWQGPNSPLHF
TGTGCCAGCAGCTTATGGCAGGGCCCAAATTCACCCCTCCACTTT
>.|TRBJ1-1|.|TRBV21-1
CASSPPVGCTEAFF
TGTGCCAGCAGCCCCCCTGTAGGATGCACTGAAGCTTTCTTT
>.|TRBJ1-2|.|TRBV7-2
CASSNQGQRGGGGYTF
TGTGCCAGCAGCAACCAGGGCCAGCGGGGGGGAGGAGGCTACACCTTC
>TRBD1|TRBJ2-7|.|TRBV5-1
CASSLGGTGVYEQYF
TGCGCCAGCAGCTTGGGAGGGACAGGGGTCTACGAGCAGTACTTC
>.|TRBJ1-5|.|TRBV2
CASRGDSNQPQHF
TGTGCCAGCAGGGGGGATAGCAATCAGCCCCAGCATTTT
>.|TRBJ2-5|once|TRBV7-8
CASSLRLADYRETQYF
TGTGCCAGCAGCCTCCGACTGGCGGACTACCGGGAGACCCAGTACTTC
>TRBD2|TRBJ2-3|.|TRBV5-4
CASSFLRLAGGYSTDTQYF
TGTGCCAGCAGCTTCCTAAGGCTAGCGGGAGGCTATAGCACAGATACGCAGTATTTT
>.|TRBJ1-5|.|TRBV6-1
CASSEAGYSNQPQHF
TGTGCCAGCAGTGAGGCCGGATATAGCAATCAGCCCCAGCATTTT
>.|TRBJ1-5|.|TRBV28
CASSSPVGGSKQPQHF
TGTGCCAGCAGTTCCCCGGTGGGAGGGTCCAAACAGCCCCAGCATTTT